This is a list of T cell receptor beta chains from one sample in a study of blood T cell repertoires in COVID-19. This table comes from immunoSEQ multiplex PCR, and its TCRdb copy is limited to in-frame clones, with some not included. The sample yields roughly 280,000 clones, approximately 90% seen once. The sequencing sample was made of PBMCs or T cells enriched from blood (not recorded which). These receptors were collected from a woman younger than 45 with acute COVID-19. Both conserved end residues are part of each CDR3. The order of the fields is D gene, J gene, clone size, V gene, CDR3 DNA, CDR3 protein. D genes are given only for firm matches. For some rows the clone size is stated as once, few or many, or as a class when expanded; others skip it.

- | TRBJ1-3 | few | TRBV12-2 | TGTGCAAGTCGCTTAGCGGGACAGTCTGGAAACACCATATATTTT | CASRLAGQSGNTIYF
TRBD2 | TRBJ2-1 | - | TRBV27 | TGTGCCAGCAGCCGAGAGAGATGGGCGGGAGGGCCCGGTGAGCAGTTCTTC | CASSRERWAGGPGEQFF
- | TRBJ1-5 | - | TRBV10-1 | TGCGCCAGCAGTCCTGGGCGTGGGAATCAGCCCCAGCATTTT | CASSPGRGNQPQHF
TRBD1 | TRBJ2-3 | few | TRBV29-1 | TGCAGCGTTTCCTGGGACAGGGGACCCTACACAGATACGCAGTATTTT | CSVSWDRGPYTDTQYF
- | TRBJ2-1 | - | TRBV29-1 | TGCAGCGCCGTATTGCTACAGGGGCGGGAAAGGAATGAGCAGTTCTTC | CSAVLLQGRERNEQFF
- | TRBJ1-2 | - | TRBV19 | TGTGCCAGTAGTATCCCGGACAGTCTTGGAGGCTACACCTTC | CASSIPDSLGGYTF
- | TRBJ2-2 | - | TRBV15 | TGTGCCACCAGCAGACGCGCCGGGGAGCTGTTTTTT | CATSRRAGELFF
- | TRBJ1-3 | - | TRBV5-5 | TGTGCCAGCAGCTTGGGACAGCTAAACACCATATATTTT | CASSLGQLNTIYF
- | TRBJ1-4 | - | TRBV5-6 | TGTGCCAGCAGCTTCTCCCCGGCCCGGGGTTCTACAGCTAATGAAAAACTGTTTTTT | CASSFSPARGSTANEKLFF
TRBD1 | TRBJ1-4 | - | TRBV5-1 | TGCGCCAGCAGCCCCGGACAGGGGGGTGAAAAACTGTTTTTT | CASSPGQGGEKLFF
TRBD2 | TRBJ2-5 | - | TRBV27 | TGTGCCAGCAGTTTCGTAACTAGCGGGAGCCCCGGGGCCCAGTACTTC | CASSFVTSGSPGAQYF
- | TRBJ1-6 | - | TRBV30 | TGTGCCTGGAGCCCAGGGATCGATTCACCCCTCCACTTT | CAWSPGIDSPLHF
- | TRBJ2-5 | - | TRBV27 | TGTGCCAGCAGTTTATCGGGGTTCAGGGGAGAGACCCAGTACTTC | CASSLSGFRGETQYF
TRBD1 | TRBJ2-1 | - | TRBV28 | TGTGCCAGCAGTCCGGGACAGGGGGTATACAATGAGCAGTTCTTC | CASSPGQGVYNEQFF
TRBD1 | TRBJ1-5 | - | TRBV4-1 | TGCGCCAGCAGCCAAGATATGACAGGGACTCAGCCCCAGCATTTT | CASSQDMTGTQPQHF
TRBD2 | TRBJ2-1 | - | TRBV4-3 | TGCGCCAGCAGCCAAGATCGACTAGCGGGAGTAAATGAGCAGTTCTTC | CASSQDRLAGVNEQFF
- | TRBJ2-1 | - | TRBV24-1 | TGTGCCACCAGTGATTGGTGGGAGCCGAATGATGAGCAGTTCTTC | CATSDWWEPNDEQFF
- | TRBJ1-5 | - | TRBV30 | TGTGCCTGGAGCGCCCCGGGGGGAAATCACAATCAGCCCCAGCATTTT | CAWSAPGGNHNQPQHF
TRBD2 | TRBJ2-2 | few | TRBV24-1 | TGTGCCACCAGTTCAAGCGGGAGGACAAACACCGGGGAGCTGTTTTTT | CATSSSGRTNTGELFF
TRBD2 | TRBJ2-1 | - | TRBV3-1/TRBV3-2 | TGTGCCAGCAGCCACCCAACTGGAGGGAGGGCCTCCTACAATGAGCAGTTCTTC | CASSHPTGGRASYNEQFF
TRBD1 | TRBJ2-7 | - | TRBV9 | TGTGCCAGCAGCGCCACCGGGACAGAGTACGAGCAGTACTTC | CASSATGTEYEQYF
TRBD1 | TRBJ2-7 | - | TRBV19 | TGTGCCAGTAGTTCGGGACAGGGGGTCTCCTACGAGCAGTACTTC | CASSSGQGVSYEQYF
TRBD2 | TRBJ2-7 | - | TRBV3-1/TRBV3-2 | TGTGCCAGCAGCCAAGACACCCCGGGACTAGCGGGAGGGCGTTCTTCCGAGCAGTACTTC | CASSQDTPGLAGGRSSEQYF
TRBD2 | TRBJ2-3 | - | TRBV19 | TGTGCCAGTAGGCCGGGACTAGCGGGAGGAGAGACAGATACGCAGTATTTT | CASRPGLAGGETDTQYF
TRBD1 | TRBJ1-3 | - | TRBV19 | TGTGCCAGTAGTATAGGCTCCCGGGACAGGGGCGGGAACACCATATATTTT | CASSIGSRDRGGNTIYF
TRBD2 | TRBJ2-1 | - | TRBV11-2 | TGTGCCAGCAGCTTAGAAACCGGAGGGGAGGGCTTCGGGACGTACAATGAGCAGTTCTTC | CASSLETGGEGFGTYNEQFF
TRBD2 | TRBJ2-3 | once | TRBV5-1 | TGCGCCAGCAGCTTGGGACTAGCGGGAGGCACAGATACGCAGTATTTT | CASSLGLAGGTDTQYF
- | TRBJ2-7 | - | TRBV2 | TGTGCCAGCAGAGGGGCGCCAGATACTACCTACGAGCAGTACTTC | CASRGAPDTTYEQYF
TRBD2 | TRBJ2-7 | - | TRBV18 | TGTGCCAGCTCACCCCGTGGAGCGGGAGGATTGGACGAGCAGTACTTC | CASSPRGAGGLDEQYF
TRBD1 | TRBJ2-7 | - | TRBV5-3 | TGTGCCAGAAGTCACCGGGACAGGGGGCATTGCTCCTACGAGCAGTACTTC | CARSHRDRGHCSYEQYF
TRBD1 | TRBJ2-1 | - | TRBV18 | TGTGCCAGCTCACCACCTAGGACAGGGTCCAGGAATGAGCAGTTCTTC | CASSPPRTGSRNEQFF
- | TRBJ1-5 | few | TRBV28 | TGTGCCAGCAGAGCGCCCTCTCCGTTGGAGTTGGATCAGCCCCAGCATTTT | CASRAPSPLELDQPQHF
TRBD1 | TRBJ1-2 | - | TRBV4-3 | TGCGCCAGCAGCCCGGACAGGGGGCCGGTCGGCTACACCTTC | CASSPDRGPVGYTF
TRBD2 | TRBJ2-1 | - | TRBV11-2 | TGTGCCAGCAGACCGCCCGCTAGCGGGAGGGGTCCTGAGCAGTTCTTC | CASRPPASGRGPEQFF
TRBD1 | TRBJ2-1 | - | TRBV5-6 | TGTGCCAGCAGTAAATGGACAGGGTCGGTGTTAAATGAGCAGTTCTTC | CASSKWTGSVLNEQFF
TRBD1 | TRBJ1-1 | - | TRBV16 | TGTGCCAGCAGCCATAGGACAGGGTTTAGTATGAACACTGAAGCTTTCTTT | CASSHRTGFSMNTEAFF
- | TRBJ1-5 | - | TRBV5-8 | TGTGCCAGCAGCTTGGAGGCGGGGAGGGGGAATCAGCCCCAGCATTTT | CASSLEAGRGNQPQHF
TRBD2 | TRBJ2-1 | - | TRBV7-2 | TGTGCCAGCAGCTTGTCTAGCGGGAGCTCCTACAATGAGCAGTTCTTC | CASSLSSGSSYNEQFF
TRBD2 | TRBJ2-1 | - | TRBV7-2 | TGTGCCAGCAGCTCCGGACTAGCGGGAGTGGGGGAGTTCTTC | CASSSGLAGVGEFF
- | TRBJ2-1 | once | TRBV12-3/TRBV12-4 | TGTGCCAGCTGGCAGGGGTGGGCATCCGAGCAGTTCTTC | CASWQGWASEQFF
TRBD1 | TRBJ1-4 | - | TRBV5-1 | TGCGCCAGCAGCTTGCAACAGGGGGCGCCGATACTGTTTTTT | CASSLQQGAPILFF
- | TRBJ2-5 | - | TRBV28 | TGTGCCAGCAGGACCAGCGGAGAAGAGACCCAGTACTTC | CASRTSGEETQYF
- | TRBJ2-1 | - | TRBV10-3 | TGTGCCATCGGGCGTGAGAGGGCCGAGGGTGGGCAGTTCTTC | CAIGRERAEGGQFF
- | TRBJ2-7 | - | TRBV7-9 | TGTGCCAGCAGCTTAGTCGGGGACGAGCAGTACTTC | CASSLVGDEQYF
TRBD1 | TRBJ2-1 | - | TRBV24-1 | TGTGCCACCAGTGAGTGGGACAGGGGGCTGGTAGCGGGAGTTAATGAGCAGTTCTTC | CATSEWDRGLVAGVNEQFF
- | TRBJ1-6 | - | TRBV11-1 | TGTGCCAGCAGCGCCGGCTCCTATAATTCACCCCTCCACTTT | CASSAGSYNSPLHF
TRBD1 | TRBJ2-1 | - | TRBV3-1/TRBV3-2 | TGTGCCAGCAGCCACCGAGGGGGCCCGGGTGAGCAGTTCTTC | CASSHRGGPGEQFF
TRBD1 | TRBJ1-4 | - | TRBV6-5 | TGTGCCAGCAGTTTGAAAGGGGGCGATGAAAAACTGTTTTTT | CASSLKGGDEKLFF
- | TRBJ2-7 | - | TRBV5-6 | TGTGCCAGCAGCTTGACAGTTCCCCCCTACGAGCAGTACTTC | CASSLTVPPYEQYF
- | TRBJ1-2 | few | TRBV27 | TGTGCCAGCGGATGGAGCGGGGGGCAGTTGGCTGGCTACACCTTC | CASGWSGGQLAGYTF
- | TRBJ2-3 | - | TRBV7-2 | TGTGCCACCCGTGGGGCTACGAGGACAGATACGCAGTATTTT | CATRGATRTDTQYF
TRBD1 | TRBJ1-1 | - | TRBV27 | TGTGCCAGCAGCACAGGGGGATCCACTGAAGCTTTCTTT | CASSTGGSTEAFF
- | TRBJ1-1 | - | TRBV9 | TGTGCCAGCAGCGTCGAGGCATCCACTGAAGCTTTCTTT | CASSVEASTEAFF
TRBD1 | TRBJ2-6 | - | TRBV7-3 | TGTGCCAGCAGCCTACTGGGACAGCCCCACTCTGGGGCCAACGTCCTGACTTTC | CASSLLGQPHSGANVLTF